This TCR beta chain was recovered during a study of cytomegalovirus exposure and HLA in healthy donors. V lost 1 base and J lost 0, with 10 bases in between. CDR3 length equals 16 residues. The germline V gene has CDR1 MGHRA and CDR2 YSYEKL. As concerns this clone: Its antigen is still unknown.

Broader study findings: Rare TCR sequences dominated, though some public TCRs recurred in many donors. Analyses of presence/absence relied on an assumption of roughly uniform sequencing depth across donors.

PCR was performed using 60 Vbeta and 13 Jbeta primers. Authors' analysis steps: Later reanalysis found roughly 80 million unique TCR beta chains, roughly 9.9 million of them shared. This table comes from immunoSEQ multiplex PCR, and its TCRdb copy is limited to in-frame clones, with some not included. For V, J and clone size, that table is used; D and trimming come from the DNA. The sample consists of about 160,000 clones, around 69% of them appearing once. The V call is TRBV4-1, the J call TRBJ2-1, with D hard to call. The specimen sequenced was PBMCs. This clonotype originated in a woman aged 30 to 39 in good health and CMV-seronegative. CDR3 bases: TGCGCCAGCAGCCAAGCAGATCTCATCTCCTACAATGAGCAGTTCTTC. It translates to CASSQADLISYNEQFF.